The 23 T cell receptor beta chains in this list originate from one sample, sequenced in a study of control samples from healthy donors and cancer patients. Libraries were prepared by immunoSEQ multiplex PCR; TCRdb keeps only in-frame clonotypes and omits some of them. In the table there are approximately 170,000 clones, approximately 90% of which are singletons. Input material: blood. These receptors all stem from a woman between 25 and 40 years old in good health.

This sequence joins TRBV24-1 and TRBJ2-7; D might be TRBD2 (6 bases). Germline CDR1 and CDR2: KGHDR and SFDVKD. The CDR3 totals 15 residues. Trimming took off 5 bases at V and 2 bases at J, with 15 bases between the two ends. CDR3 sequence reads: CATSARDAPPYEQYF. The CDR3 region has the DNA TGTGCCACCAGTGCGCGGGACGCTCCCCCCTACGAGCAGTACTTC.

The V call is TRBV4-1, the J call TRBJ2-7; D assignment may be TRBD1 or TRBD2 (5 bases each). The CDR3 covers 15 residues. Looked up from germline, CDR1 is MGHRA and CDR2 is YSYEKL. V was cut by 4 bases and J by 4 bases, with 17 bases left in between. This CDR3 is CASSPSGASAYEQYF. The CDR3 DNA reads TGCGCCAGCAGCCCGTCCGGGGCCAGCGCTTACGAGCAGTACTTC.

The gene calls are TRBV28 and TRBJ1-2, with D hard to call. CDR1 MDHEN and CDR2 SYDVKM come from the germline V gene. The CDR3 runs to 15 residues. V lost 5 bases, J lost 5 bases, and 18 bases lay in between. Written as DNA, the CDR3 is TGTGCCAGCAGTCCTTCCCCGTCCAGTGGATATGGCTACACCTTC. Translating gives CASSPSPSSGYGYTF.

CDR3 protein: CASSHPGGGKPYEQYF. For the CDR3, the DNA is TGCGCCAGCAGTCACCCCGGGGGGGGGAAACCCTACGAGCAGTACTTC. The chain combines TRBV23-1 with TRBJ2-7, with 8 nucleotides matching TRBD2. TRBV23-1 is assigned to the ORF class and has an uncertain function. V gave up 3 bases and J gave up 2 bases; unmatched junction bases: 9. This CDR3 is 16 amino acids long.

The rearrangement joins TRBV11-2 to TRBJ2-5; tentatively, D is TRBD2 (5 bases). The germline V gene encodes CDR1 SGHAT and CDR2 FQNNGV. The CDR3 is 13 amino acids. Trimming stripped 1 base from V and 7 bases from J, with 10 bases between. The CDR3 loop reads CASSLGVEGTQYF. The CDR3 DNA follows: TGTGCCAGCAGCTTAGGTGTAGAGGGGACCCAGTACTTC.

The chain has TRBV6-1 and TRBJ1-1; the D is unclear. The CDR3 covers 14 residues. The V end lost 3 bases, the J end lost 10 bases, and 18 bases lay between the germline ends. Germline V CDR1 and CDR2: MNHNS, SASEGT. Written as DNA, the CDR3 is TGTGCCAGCAGTGATACCGAGCAAGTCAACGGAGCTTTCTTT. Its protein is CASSDTEQVNGAFF.

CDR3 loop: CASTGAVWNTEAFF. The CDR3 coding sequence is TGTGCCAGTACGGGGGCGGTTTGGAACACTGAAGCTTTCTTT. The chain has TRBV19 and TRBJ1-1; maybe TRBD1 (6 bases). With 7 bases removed from V and 1 base from J, the gap between germline ends came to 13 bases. The CDR3 extends over 14 amino acids. The V gene's germline CDR1 is LNHDA and CDR2 SQIVND (reference sequence).

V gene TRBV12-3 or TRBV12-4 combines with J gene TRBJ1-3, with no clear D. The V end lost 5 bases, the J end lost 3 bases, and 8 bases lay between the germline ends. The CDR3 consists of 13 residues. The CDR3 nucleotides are TGTGCCAGCAGTGGGAGGGATGGAAACACCATATATTTT. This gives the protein CASSGRDGNTIYF.

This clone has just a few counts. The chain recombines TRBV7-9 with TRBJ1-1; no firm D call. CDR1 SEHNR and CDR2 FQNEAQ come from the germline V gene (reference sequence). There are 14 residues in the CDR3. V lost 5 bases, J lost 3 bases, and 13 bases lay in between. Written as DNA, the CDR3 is TGTGCCAGCAGCCCCGGGCCCCGGCACACTGAAGCTTTCTTT. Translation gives CASSPGPRHTEAFF.

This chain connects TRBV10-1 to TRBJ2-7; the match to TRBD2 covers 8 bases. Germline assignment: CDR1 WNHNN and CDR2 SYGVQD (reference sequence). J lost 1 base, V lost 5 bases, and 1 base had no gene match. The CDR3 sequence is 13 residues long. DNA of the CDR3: TGCGCCAGCAGTCAGCGGGAGTCCTACGAGCAGTACTTC. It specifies CASSQRESYEQYF.

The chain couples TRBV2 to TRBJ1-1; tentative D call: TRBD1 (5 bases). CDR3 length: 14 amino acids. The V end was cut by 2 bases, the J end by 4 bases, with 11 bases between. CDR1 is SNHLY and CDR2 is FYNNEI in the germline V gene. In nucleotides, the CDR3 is TGTGCCAGCAGTGAATATGAGGGGCGCACTGAAGCTTTCTTT. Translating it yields CASSEYEGRTEAFF.

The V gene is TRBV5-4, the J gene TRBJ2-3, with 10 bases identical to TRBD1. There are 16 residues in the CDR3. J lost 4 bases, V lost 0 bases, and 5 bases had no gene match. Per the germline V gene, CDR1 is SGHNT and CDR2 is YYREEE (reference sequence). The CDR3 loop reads CASSLAGTGVSDTQYF. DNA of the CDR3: TGTGCCAGCAGCTTGGCCGGGACAGGGGTGTCAGATACGCAGTATTTT.

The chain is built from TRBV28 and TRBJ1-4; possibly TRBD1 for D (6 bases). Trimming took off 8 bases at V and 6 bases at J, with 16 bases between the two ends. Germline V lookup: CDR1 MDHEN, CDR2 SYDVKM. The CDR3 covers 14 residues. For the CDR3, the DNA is TGTGCCAGCTCCCCTATGGACAGTCATGAAAAACTGTTTTTT. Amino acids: CASSPMDSHEKLFF. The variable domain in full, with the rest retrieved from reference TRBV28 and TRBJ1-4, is DVKVTQSSRYLVKRTGEKVFLECVQDMDHENMFWYRQDPGLGLRLIYFSYDVKMKEKGDIPEGYSVSREKKERFSLILESASTNQTSMYLCASSPMDSHEKLFFGSGTQLSVL.

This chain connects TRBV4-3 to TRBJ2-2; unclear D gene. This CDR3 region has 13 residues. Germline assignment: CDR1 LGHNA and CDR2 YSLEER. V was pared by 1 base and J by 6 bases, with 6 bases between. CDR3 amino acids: CASSQGLSGELFF. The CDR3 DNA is TGCGCCAGCAGCCAAGGGCTGTCCGGGGAGCTGTTTTTT.

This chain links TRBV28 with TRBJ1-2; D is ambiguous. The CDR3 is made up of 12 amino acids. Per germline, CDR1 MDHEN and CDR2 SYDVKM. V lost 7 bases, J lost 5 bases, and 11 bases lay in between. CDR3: CASNQDGYGYTF. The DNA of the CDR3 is TGTGCCAGCAACCAGGACGGGTATGGCTACACCTTC.

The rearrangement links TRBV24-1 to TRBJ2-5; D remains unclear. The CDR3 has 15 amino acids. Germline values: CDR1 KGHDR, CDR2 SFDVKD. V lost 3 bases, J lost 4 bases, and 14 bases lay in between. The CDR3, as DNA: TGTGCCACCAGTGATAGACGAAAGTTGGGAGAGACCCAGTACTTC. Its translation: CATSDRRKLGETQYF.

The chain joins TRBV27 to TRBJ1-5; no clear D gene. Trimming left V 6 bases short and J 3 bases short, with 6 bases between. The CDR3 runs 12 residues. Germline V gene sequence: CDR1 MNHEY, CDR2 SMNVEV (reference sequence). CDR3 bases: TGTGCCAGCAGACACACCAATCAGCCCCAGCATTTT. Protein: CASRHTNQPQHF.

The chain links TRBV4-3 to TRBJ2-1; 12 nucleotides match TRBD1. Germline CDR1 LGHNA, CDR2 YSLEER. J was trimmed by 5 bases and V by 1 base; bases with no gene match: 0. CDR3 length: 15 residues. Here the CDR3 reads CASSQGDRGHNEQFF. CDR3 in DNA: TGCGCCAGCAGCCAAGGGGACAGGGGGCACAATGAGCAGTTCTTC.

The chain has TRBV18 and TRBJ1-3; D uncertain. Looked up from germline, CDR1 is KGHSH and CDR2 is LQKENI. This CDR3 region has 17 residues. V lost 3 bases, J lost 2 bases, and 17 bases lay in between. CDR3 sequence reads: CASSPTWGRGTGNTIYF. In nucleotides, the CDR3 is TGTGCCAGCTCACCCACCTGGGGTCGCGGGACTGGAAACACCATATATTTT.

The CDR3 bases are TGTGCCAGCAGTCTCTCCGGACTCTCAGATACGCAGTATTTT. It translates to CASSLSGLSDTQYF. The chain recombines TRBV6-5 with TRBJ2-3; D may be TRBD2 (5 bases). The germline V and J ends were trimmed by 5 bases and 4 bases, with 13 bases remaining between them. This CDR3 region has 14 residues. The germline V gene encodes CDR1 MNHEY and CDR2 SVGAGI.

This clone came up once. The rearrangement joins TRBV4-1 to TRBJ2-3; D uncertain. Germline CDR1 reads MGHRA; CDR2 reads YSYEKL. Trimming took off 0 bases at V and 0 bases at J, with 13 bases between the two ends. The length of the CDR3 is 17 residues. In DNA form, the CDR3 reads TGCGCCAGCAGCCAAGATGCGGCGCCAAGTAGCACAGATACGCAGTATTTT. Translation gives CASSQDAAPSSTDTQYF.

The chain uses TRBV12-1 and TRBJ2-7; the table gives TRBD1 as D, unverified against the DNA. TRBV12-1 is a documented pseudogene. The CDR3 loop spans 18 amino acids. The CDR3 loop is CASSPTTQQGQGIHEQYF. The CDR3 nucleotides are TGTGCCAGCAGCCCAACCACCCAACAGGGACAGGGGATCCACGAGCAGTACTTC.

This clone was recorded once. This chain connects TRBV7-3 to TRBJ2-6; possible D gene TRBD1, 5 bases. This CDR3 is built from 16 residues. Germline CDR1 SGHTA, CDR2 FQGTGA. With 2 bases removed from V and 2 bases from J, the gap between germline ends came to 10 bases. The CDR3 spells CASSLQPRAGANVLTF. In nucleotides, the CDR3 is TGTGCCAGCAGCTTACAACCCAGGGCTGGGGCCAACGTCCTGACTTTC. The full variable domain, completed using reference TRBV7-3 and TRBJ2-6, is GAGVSQTPSNKVTEKGKYVELRCDPISGHTALYWYRQSLGQGPEFLIYFQGTGAADDSGLPNDRFFAVRPEGSVSTLKIQRTERGDSAVYLCASSLQPRAGANVLTFGAGSRLTVL.